The 2 T cell receptor beta chains reported below all come from one sample, sequenced in a study of cytomegalovirus exposure and HLA in healthy donors. Primers: 60 Vbeta forward and 13 Jbeta reverse. Measured with immunoSEQ multiplex PCR; TCRdb has only the in-frame clones, and not every one. The sample lists under 150,000 clones, 77% seen once, with roughly 4.9% in the top ten. Material for sequencing was PBMCs. The receptors here all came from a woman aged 45-65 years in good health and CMV-seronegative.

The V gene is TRBV18, the J gene TRBJ1-1; tentatively, D is TRBD1 (6 bases). V lost 6 bases and J 1 base, leaving 12 bases between the germline ends. The CDR3 covers 14 residues. Per germline, CDR1 KGHSH and CDR2 LQKENI. CDR3 in amino acids: CASSQDRQNTEAFF. The CDR3, as DNA: TGTGCCAGCTCGCAAGACAGGCAGAACACTGAAGCTTTCTTT.

The CDR3 reads CASSLARDRGREKLFF. As DNA, the CDR3 is TGTGCCAGCAGCTTAGCAAGGGACAGGGGACGTGAAAAACTGTTTTTT. V usage is TRBV7-8 and J usage is TRBJ1-4; 10 bases are a match to TRBD1. Germline CDR1 is SGHVS and CDR2 is FQNEAQ. V was clipped by 0 bases and J by 7 bases; unmatched bases: 5. The CDR3 totals 16 residues.